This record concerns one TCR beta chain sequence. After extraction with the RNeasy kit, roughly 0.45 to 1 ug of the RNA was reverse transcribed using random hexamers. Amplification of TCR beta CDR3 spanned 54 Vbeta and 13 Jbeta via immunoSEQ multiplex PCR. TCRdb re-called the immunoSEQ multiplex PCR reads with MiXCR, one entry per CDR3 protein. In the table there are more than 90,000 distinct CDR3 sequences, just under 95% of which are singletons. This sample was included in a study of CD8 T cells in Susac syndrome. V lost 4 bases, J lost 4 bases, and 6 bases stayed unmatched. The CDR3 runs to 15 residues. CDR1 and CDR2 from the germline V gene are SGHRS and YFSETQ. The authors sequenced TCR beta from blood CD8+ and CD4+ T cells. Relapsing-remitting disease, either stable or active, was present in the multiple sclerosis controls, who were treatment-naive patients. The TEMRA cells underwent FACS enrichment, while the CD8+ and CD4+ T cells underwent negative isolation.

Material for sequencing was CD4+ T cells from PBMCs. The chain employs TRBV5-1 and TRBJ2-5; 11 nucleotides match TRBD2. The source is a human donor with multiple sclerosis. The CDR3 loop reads CASSITSGGGETQYF. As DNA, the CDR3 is TGCGCCAGCAGCATCACTAGCGGGGGAGGAGAGACCCAGTACTTC.